This T cell receptor beta chain derives from a study of blood T cell repertoires in COVID-19. About the study: The analysed material was cDNA or gDNA that came from T cells, B-cell-depleted T cells, or PBMCs.

Trimming took 0 bases from V and 1 from J; bases not matched to a gene: 5. There are 17 residues in the CDR3. The germline CDR1 and CDR2 sequences are LGHNA and YNFKEQ. In the original analysis: Counts of nucleated cells, estimated from reference gene primer amplification, were obtained. Generated by immunoSEQ multiplex PCR, the TCRdb table keeps only in-frame clones and is missing some. V and J calls and clone size are copied from that table; D and trimming were computed from the DNA. The table shows about 270,000 clones, with around 85% occurring only once. A Seattle source enrolled patients during active infection and followed them longitudinally.

This sequence originates from a human donor with COVID-19, enrolled during active disease. The donor label of this sample is uncertain. The chain joins TRBV4-2 to TRBJ2-5; 10 bases agree with TRBD2. Sequences were obtained from peripheral blood. CDR3 protein: CASSQERTSGPQETQYF. Written as DNA, the CDR3 is TGTGCCAGCAGCCAAGAACGGACTAGCGGACCCCAAGAGACCCAGTACTTC.